The 13 T cell receptor beta chains in this list originate from one sample, sequenced in a study of early T cells in non-severe SARS-CoV-2 infection. Via MiXCR, TCRdb re-called the 5' RACE reads, giving one row per CDR3 protein. The data hold some 30,000 distinct CDR3 sequences, with roughly 4.5% observed a single time. Specimen: whole blood. All receptors come from an adult who was a healthcare worker with PCR-confirmed SARS-CoV-2 infection or an uninfected control (not recorded which).

This clonotype was detected ten times or more. J is TRBJ2-2 and V is TRBV20-1, with 10 bases lining up with TRBD1. Germline assignment: CDR1 DFQATT and CDR2 SNEGSKA (reference sequence). The CDR3 length is 15 residues. The junction had 9 bases not matched to a gene; V was cut back by 5 bases and J by 6 bases. In DNA form, the CDR3 reads TGCAGTGCTCAACCCGGGACAGGGGCGGCCGGGGAGCTGTTTTTT. Translation: CSAQPGTGAAGELFF.

This clonotype was seen a few times. The chain carries TRBV20-1 and TRBJ2-1; 12 positions match TRBD1. CDR1 is DFQATT, CDR2 SNEGSKA, per germline (reference sequence). The CDR3 length is 16 residues. J lost 9 bases, V lost 4 bases, and 13 bases had no gene match. Here the CDR3 reads CSATESGTGGSAEQFF. For the CDR3, the DNA is TGCAGTGCTACTGAATCCGGGACAGGGGGCTCGGCTGAGCAGTTCTTC.

This clonotype came up many times. This sequence joins TRBV7-2 and TRBJ1-2; maybe TRBD1 (6 bases). Trimming removed 5 bases at V and 4 bases at J, with 14 bases between. Germline loops: CDR1 SGHTA, CDR2 FQGNSA. The CDR3 is 14 residues long. The CDR3 sequence: CASSIETGIYGYTF. CDR3 DNA sequence: TGTGCCAGCAGCATCGAAACAGGGATCTATGGCTACACCTTC.

This clonotype showed up many times. The chain recombines TRBV19 with TRBJ2-7, with D possibly being TRBD2 (5 bases). Trimming left V 5 bases short and J 1 base short, with 12 bases between. This CDR3 comprises 14 residues. Germline values: CDR1 LNHDA, CDR2 SQIVND (reference sequence). The CDR3 region has the DNA TGTGCCAGTAGTCCCGGACTGAATTCCTACGAGCAGTACTTC. Amino acids: CASSPGLNSYEQYF.

This clonotype came up a few times. This rearrangement joins TRBV2 to TRBJ1-3; a weak D match, TRBD1 (5 bases). This CDR3 has 15 residues. Germline V gene lookup returns CDR1 SNHLY and CDR2 FYNNEI. V dropped 10 bases and J dropped 9 bases, with 25 bases sitting between them. The CDR3, as DNA: TGTGCCACCACTCCTCGTGGGGGGACGGGGACCACCATATATTTT. As protein: CATTPRGGTGTTIYF.

This clonotype is medium-sized. This rearrangement joins TRBV27 to TRBJ2-7, with a possible D match to TRBD2 (5 bases). Germline V gives CDR1 MNHEY, CDR2 SMNVEV (reference sequence). V dropped 7 bases and J dropped 0 bases, with 19 bases sitting between them. This CDR3 is 16 amino acids long. For the CDR3, the DNA is TGTGCCAGCACCCTTACGTACGGGGAGTCCTCCTACGAGCAGTACTTC. This sequence encodes CASTLTYGESSYEQYF.

This clonotype was recorded at least ten times. The CDR3 loop reads CASSGANSYNEQFF. Written as DNA, the CDR3 is TGTGCCAGCAGTGGGGCCAACTCCTACAATGAGCAGTTCTTC. V gene TRBV25-1 combines with J gene TRBJ2-1; D uncertain. Germline CDR1 reads MGHDK; CDR2 reads SYGVNS. V lost 4 bases, J lost 0 bases, and 7 bases lay in between. This CDR3 is built from 14 residues. Combining the CDR3 with reference TRBV25-1 and TRBJ2-1 gives the whole variable domain EADIYQTPRYLVIGTGKKITLECSQTMGHDKMYWYQQDPGMELHLIHYSYGVNSTEKGDLSSESTVSRIRTEHFPLTLESARPSHTSQYLCASSGANSYNEQFFGPGTRLTVL.

Many counts were recorded for this clonotype. The CDR3 loop reads CASIAGYTDTQYF. The CDR3 DNA is TGTGCCAGTATAGCGGGGTACACAGATACGCAGTATTTT. The chain carries TRBV11-2 and TRBJ2-3; 8 bases fit TRBD2. This CDR3 is built from 13 residues. Germline loops: CDR1 SGHAT, CDR2 FQNNGV. V shed 9 bases and J 2 bases; nucleotides not matched to a gene: 4. Variable domain in full (rest from reference TRBV11-2 and TRBJ2-3): EAGVAQSPRYKIIEKRQSVAFWCNPISGHATLYWYQQILGQGPKLLIQFQNNGVVDDSQLPKDRFSAERLKGVDSTLKIQPAKLEDSAVYLCASIAGYTDTQYFGPGTRLTVL.

This clonotype was counted many times. The chain couples TRBV28 to TRBJ2-7, with D possibly TRBD2 on 7 matching bases. This CDR3 contains 15 residues. Trimming stripped 6 bases from V and 6 bases from J, with 21 bases between. Germline V gives CDR1 MDHEN, CDR2 SYDVKM. CDR3 bases: TGTGCCAGCAGCGTGGGGGGGCGGTACCGCTCCGAGCAGTACTTC. This encodes CASSVGGRYRSEQYF.

This clonotype was seen ten or more times. The CDR3 sequence is CASSLLIVGAGELFF. The CDR3 region has the DNA TGTGCCAGCAGTCTCCTGATAGTGGGTGCCGGGGAGCTGTTTTTT. The genes are TRBV12-3 or TRBV12-4 and TRBJ2-2, with unresolved D. This CDR3 has 15 residues. V was pared by 5 bases and J by 6 bases, with 16 bases between.

The gene calls are TRBV7-2 and TRBJ1-4; unclear D gene. CDR3 size: 13 residues. Germline V lookup: CDR1 SGHTA, CDR2 FQGNSA. V was trimmed by 5 bases and J by 8 bases, leaving 12 bases between them. CDR3 in amino acids: CASSAGMEEKLFF. Written as DNA, the CDR3 is TGTGCCAGCAGCGCGGGAATGGAGGAAAAACTGTTTTTT.

Ten or more counts support this clonotype. This chain connects TRBV9 to TRBJ2-6; D unresolved. Trimming left V 4 bases short and J 4 bases short, with 12 bases between. The CDR3 has 15 amino acids. Germline-derived CDR1 and CDR2 are SGDLS and YYNGEE. The CDR3 coding sequence is TGTGCCAGCAGCCCCGGCTCTCTCGGGGCCAACGTCCTGACTTTC. It translates to CASSPGSLGANVLTF.

The table lists this clonotype with many counts. The chain recombines TRBV2 with TRBJ2-7; D possibly corresponds to TRBD2 (6 bases). This CDR3 is 16 amino acids long. CDR1 is SNHLY and CDR2 is FYNNEI in the germline V gene. Trimming stripped 8 bases from V and 1 base from J, with 21 bases between. The CDR3 DNA follows: TGTGCCAGCCCCTTACGGAGGGTTGGGACTTCCTACGAGCAGTACTTC. This codes for CASPLRRVGTSYEQYF.